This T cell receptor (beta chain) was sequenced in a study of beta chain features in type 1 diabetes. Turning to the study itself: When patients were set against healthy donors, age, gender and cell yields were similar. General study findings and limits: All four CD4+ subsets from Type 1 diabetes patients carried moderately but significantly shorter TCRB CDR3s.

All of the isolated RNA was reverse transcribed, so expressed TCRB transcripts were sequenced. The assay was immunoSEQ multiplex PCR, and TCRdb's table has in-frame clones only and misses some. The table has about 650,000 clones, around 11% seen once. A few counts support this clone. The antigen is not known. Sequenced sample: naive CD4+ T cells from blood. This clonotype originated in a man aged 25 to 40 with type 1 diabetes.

The CDR3 loop reads CASSQVTGAPGANVLTF. The DNA of the CDR3 is TGCGCCAGCAGCCAAGTAACAGGGGCGCCTGGGGCCAACGTCCTGACTTTC. The V and J genes are TRBV4-3 and TRBJ2-6, with 7 bases aligning to TRBD1. This CDR3 is 17 amino acids long. From germline, CDR1 is LGHNA and CDR2 YSLEER. After removal of 1 base from V and 2 bases from J, the junction contained 5 bases not matched to a gene.